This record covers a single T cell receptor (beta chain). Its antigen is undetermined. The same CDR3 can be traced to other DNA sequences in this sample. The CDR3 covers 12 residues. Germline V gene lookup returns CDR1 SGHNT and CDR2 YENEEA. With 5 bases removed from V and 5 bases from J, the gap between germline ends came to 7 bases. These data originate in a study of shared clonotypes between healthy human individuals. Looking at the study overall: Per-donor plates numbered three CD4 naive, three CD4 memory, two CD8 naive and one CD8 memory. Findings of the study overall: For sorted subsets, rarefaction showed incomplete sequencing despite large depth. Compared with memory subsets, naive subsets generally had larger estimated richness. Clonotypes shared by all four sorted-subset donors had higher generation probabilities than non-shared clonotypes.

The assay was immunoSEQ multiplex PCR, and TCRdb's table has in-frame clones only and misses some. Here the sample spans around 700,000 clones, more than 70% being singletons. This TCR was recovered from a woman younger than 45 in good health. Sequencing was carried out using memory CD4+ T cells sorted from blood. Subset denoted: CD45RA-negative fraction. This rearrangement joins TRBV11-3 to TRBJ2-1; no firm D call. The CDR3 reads CASSLVDNEQFF. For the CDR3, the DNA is TGTGCCAGCAGCCTGGTGGACAATGAGCAGTTCTTC.